This TCR beta chain was identified during a study of CD8+CD57+ T cells in acquired aplastic anemia. Previously, flow cytometry had revealed CD8+CD57+ cell expansion in the patients chosen for sequencing. Therapy had not been given to patients before blood sampling. Investigators profiled TCR beta VDJ and CDR3 from genomic DNA template. Via MiXCR, TCRdb re-called the reads, giving one row per CDR3 protein. This table holds roughly 500,000 distinct CDR3 sequences, around a third found once. This CDR3 has 14 amino acids. The germline CDR1 and CDR2 sequences are SQVTM and ANQGSEA. With V trimmed by 3 bases and J by 4 bases, 7 bases remained unmatched. The study's findings and limits: No significant patient-versus-control difference appeared in CD8+ Simpson's diversity.

Remarks on this clonotype: What it binds is not known.

The sample taken for sequencing was sorted CD4+, CD8+, or CD8+CD57+ T cells (not recorded which) from PBMCs. The source is a human donor with aplastic anemia. The rearrangement links TRBV29-1 to TRBJ2-7, with TRBD1 matching over 9 bases. Here the CDR3 reads CSVDPGTGKYEQYF. The CDR3 DNA reads as TGCAGCGTTGACCCCGGGACAGGGAAATACGAGCAGTACTTC.